This TCR beta chain came from a study of blood T cell repertoires in COVID-19. Looking at the study overall: Italy, Spain and the United States were the sources of the convalescent and acute COVID-19 samples.

The CDR3 covers 18 residues. Germline V gene data show CDR1 as LGHDT and CDR2 as YNNKEL (reference sequence). With V trimmed by 0 bases and J by 1 base, 10 bases remained unmatched. Original data processing: Estimation of nucleated cell counts relied on the amplification of reference gene primers. Sequencing used immunoSEQ multiplex PCR; TCRdb keeps in-frame clones, though not all of them. The DNA was the basis for D and trimming; V, J and clone size are from that table. Of 100,000 or so clones listed, roughly 80% are singletons. V and J are TRBV3-1 (or the pseudogene TRBV3-2) and TRBJ2-3; 7 nucleotides line up with TRBD2. Sequencing was carried out using peripheral blood. The TCR comes from a woman aged 65 to 85 with acute or convalescent COVID-19. CDR3 residues: CASSQDPLRGVGTDTQYF. The CDR3 region has the DNA TGTGCCAGCAGCCAAGATCCCCTACGGGGGGTAGGCACAGATACGCAGTATTTT.